This TCR beta chain was identified in a study of shared clonotypes between healthy human individuals. The assay ran at deep level. Generated by immunoSEQ multiplex PCR, the TCRdb table keeps only in-frame clones and is missing some. Of about 2,200,000 clones listed, 93% are singletons. The naive CD8 fraction comprised CD45RO-negative cells positively selected for CCR7 and excluded terminally differentiated effector memory CD45RA+ cells. This clone was counted once. V was cut by 5 bases and J by 4 bases, with 17 bases left in between. The CDR3 consists of 15 residues. Germline V lookup: CDR1 WNHNN, CDR2 SYGVQD (reference sequence).

This receptor was obtained from a man younger than 30 in good health. Some clones in this sample may be carry-over from other donors' samples. The source material was naive CD8+ T cells from PBMCs. The V and J genes are TRBV10-1 and TRBJ1-1; possibly TRBD1 for D (6 bases). The CDR3 nucleotides are TGCGCCAGCAGTCCTGCGGATCGCAGGGGCACTGAAGCTTTCTTT. Translated, it gives CASSPADRRGTEAFF.